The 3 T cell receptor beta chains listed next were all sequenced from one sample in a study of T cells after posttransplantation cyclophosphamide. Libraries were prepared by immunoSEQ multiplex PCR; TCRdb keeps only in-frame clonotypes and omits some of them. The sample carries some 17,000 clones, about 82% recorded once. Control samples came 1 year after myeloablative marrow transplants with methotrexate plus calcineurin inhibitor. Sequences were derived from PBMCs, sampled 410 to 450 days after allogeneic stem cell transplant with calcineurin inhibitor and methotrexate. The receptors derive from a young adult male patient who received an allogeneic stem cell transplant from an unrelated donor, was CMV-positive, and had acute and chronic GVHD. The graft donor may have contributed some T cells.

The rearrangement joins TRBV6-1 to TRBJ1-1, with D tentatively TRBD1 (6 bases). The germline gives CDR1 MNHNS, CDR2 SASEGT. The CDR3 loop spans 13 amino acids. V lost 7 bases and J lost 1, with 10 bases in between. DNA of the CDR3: TGTGCCAGCACAGGGACATCGAACACTGAAGCTTTCTTT. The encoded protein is CASTGTSNTEAFF.

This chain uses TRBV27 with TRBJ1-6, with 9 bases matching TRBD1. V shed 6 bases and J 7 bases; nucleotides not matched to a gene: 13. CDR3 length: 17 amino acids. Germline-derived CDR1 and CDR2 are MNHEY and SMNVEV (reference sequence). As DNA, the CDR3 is TGTGCCAGCAGCAACCCCGGGACAGGGTCTGACAATTCACCCCTCCACTTT. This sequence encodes CASSNPGTGSDNSPLHF.

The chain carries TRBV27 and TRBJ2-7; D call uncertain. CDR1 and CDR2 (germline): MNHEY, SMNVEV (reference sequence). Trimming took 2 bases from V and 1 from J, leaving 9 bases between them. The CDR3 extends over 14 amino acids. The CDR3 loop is CASSLMRNSYEQYF. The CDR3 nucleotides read TGTGCCAGCAGTTTAATGAGGAATTCCTACGAGCAGTACTTC.